This entry lists 24 T cell receptor beta chains sequenced from one sample in a study of blood T cell repertoires in COVID-19. TCRdb keeps only in-frame clones here, not all; method: immunoSEQ multiplex PCR. The sample has a few hundred thousand clones, around 87% seen once. What was sequenced was PBMCs or T cells enriched from blood (not recorded which). The receptors were sampled from a man aged 35-49 years in a cohort exposed to, infected with or recovered from COVID-19 (not recorded which).

The rearrangement links TRBV6-5 to TRBJ2-7; 9 bases are a match to TRBD2. CDR1 and CDR2 from the germline V gene are MNHEY and SVGAGI. The V segment lost 0 bases and the J segment 1 base; nucleotides outside the gene matches: 4. This CDR3 has 16 residues. The CDR3 DNA sequence: TGTGCCAGCAGTTACTCTGGTAGCGGGGGATCCTACGAGCAGTACTTC. Its protein product is CASSYSGSGGSYEQYF.

The chain employs TRBV10-3 and TRBJ1-1; 8 nucleotides line up with TRBD1. Germline CDR1 ENHRY, CDR2 SYGVKD. The trim removed 4 bases at V and 4 bases at J, leaving 2 bases unmatched. The CDR3 runs to 13 residues. In DNA form, the CDR3 reads TGTGCCATCAGTGCCACAGGGGGCACTGAAGCTTTCTTT. It encodes CAISATGGTEAFF.

The genes are TRBV15 and TRBJ1-3; the D gene is possibly TRBD1 (5 bases). Trimming took 0 bases from V and 1 from J, leaving 16 bases between them. The CDR3 consists of 18 residues. Germline CDR1 is LNHNV and CDR2 is YYDKDF (reference sequence). The CDR3 loop is CATSRDRARGGSGNTIYF. In DNA form, the CDR3 reads TGTGCCACCAGCAGAGATCGGGCCCGCGGGGGGTCTGGAAACACCATATATTTT. The full variable domain, rest sourced from reference TRBV15 and TRBJ1-3, is DAMVIQNPRYQVTQFGKPVTLSCSQTLNHNVMYWYQQKSSQAPKLLFHYYDKDFNNEADTPDNFQSRRPNTSFCFLDIRSPGLGDTAMYLCATSRDRARGGSGNTIYFGEGSWLTVV.

The V gene is TRBV4-1, the J gene TRBJ2-1, with 15 positions matching TRBD2. After removal of 4 bases from V and 4 bases from J, the junction contained 2 bases not matched to a gene. The germline V gene encodes CDR1 MGHRA and CDR2 YSYEKL. This CDR3 has 16 residues. The CDR3 sequence is CASSLGTSGGYNEQFF. The CDR3 region has the DNA TGCGCCAGCAGCCTTGGGACTAGCGGGGGGTACAATGAGCAGTTCTTC.

This sequence joins TRBV13 and TRBJ2-1; D not resolved. The CDR3 covers 13 residues. The germline V and J ends were trimmed by 5 bases and 4 bases, with 9 bases remaining between them. Germline V gene sequence: CDR1 PRHDT, CDR2 FYEKMQ (reference sequence). CDR3 sequence reads: CASSRTKYNEQFF. The CDR3 DNA reads TGTGCCAGCAGCCGAACTAAGTACAATGAGCAGTTCTTC.

The genes are TRBV2 and TRBJ1-1; D is undetermined. V was clipped by 6 bases and J by 5 bases, with 16 bases between them. This CDR3 is built from 14 residues. CDR1 and CDR2 (germline): SNHLY, FYNNEI. For the CDR3, the DNA is TGTGCCAGCAGACCCCGTGGTGTGAGTACTGAAGCTTTCTTT. Encoded protein: CASRPRGVSTEAFF.

The chain's CDR3 is CATSDPLAGGVNEQFF. CDR3 bases: TGTGCCACCAGTGACCCTCTAGCGGGAGGCGTTAATGAGCAGTTCTTC. The chain couples TRBV24-1 to TRBJ2-1; 11 nucleotides match TRBD2. Losses at the gene ends were 4 bases for V and 7 bases for J; bases not matched to a gene: 8. Germline V lookup: CDR1 KGHDR, CDR2 SFDVKD. The CDR3 runs to 16 residues.

CDR3 nucleotides: TGCGCCAGCAGCTCCGGGACAGGGGGTGGGAACACTGAAGCTTTCTTT. Protein: CASSSGTGGGNTEAFF. The chain uses TRBV4-1 and TRBJ1-1; 11 bases line up with TRBD1. Trimming cost V 5 bases and J 1 base; bases outside gene matches: 6. Per the germline V gene, CDR1 is MGHRA and CDR2 is YSYEKL. CDR3 size: 16 residues.

This clone occurred once. The V and J genes are TRBV6-5 and TRBJ1-5, with D possibly matching TRBD1 (6 bases). Germline-derived CDR1 and CDR2 are MNHEY and SVGAGI. The CDR3 covers 13 residues. V lost 6 bases, J lost 16 bases, and 22 bases lay in between. In nucleotides, the CDR3 is TGTGCCAGCAGCACCAAGCCAGGGGCGACGGTCCATTTT. Translating gives CASSTKPGATVHF.

This clone was seen a single time. The J gene is TRBJ2-1, the V gene TRBV5-6; TRBD2 aligns across 11 bases. The ends lost 3 bases at V and 10 bases at J; junction bases unmatched: 9. The CDR3 totals 15 residues. CDR1 and CDR2 (germline): SGHDT, YYEEEE. The CDR3 reads CASSSTSGSHGEQFF. The CDR3 nucleotides are TGTGCCAGCAGCTCTACTAGCGGGAGCCATGGGGAGCAGTTCTTC.

The rearrangement joins TRBV6-5 to TRBJ2-1; 10 bases agree with TRBD2. CDR1 is MNHEY, CDR2 SVGAGI, per germline. The CDR3 runs 16 residues. With 0 bases clipped from V and 5 bases from J, the junction kept 4 bases outside the gene matches. The CDR3 region is CASSYSRTSGNNEQFF. As DNA, the CDR3 is TGTGCCAGCAGTTACTCGAGGACTAGCGGTAACAATGAGCAGTTCTTC.

The chain carries TRBV19 and TRBJ2-3; no clear D gene. The germline V gene has CDR1 LNHDA and CDR2 SQIVND (reference sequence). Trimming removed 8 bases from V and 5 bases from J, with 14 bases in between. This CDR3 has 13 residues. The CDR3, as DNA: TGTGCCAGTTCCGACCAACCGGGAGATACGCAGTATTTT. Amino acids: CASSDQPGDTQYF.

The chain is built from TRBV5-1 and TRBJ1-1; D is unresolved. CDR3 length: 16 amino acids. Trimming cost V 4 bases and J 4 bases, with 20 bases left between them. Germline V gene data show CDR1 as SGHRS and CDR2 as YFSETQ. This CDR3 is CASSPNEGLSVTEAFF. The CDR3 nucleotides are TGCGCCAGCAGCCCGAATGAGGGCTTGAGCGTCACTGAAGCTTTCTTT.

The chain's CDR3 is CASSPASGRVSPFF. The CDR3 coding sequence is TGTGCCAGCTCACCGGCTAGCGGGAGGGTCTCTCCGTTCTTC. The rearrangement links TRBV18 to TRBJ2-1, with 12 bases fitting TRBD2. This CDR3 is built from 14 residues. Looked up from germline, CDR1 is KGHSH and CDR2 is LQKENI. The trim removed 3 bases at V and 15 bases at J, leaving 9 bases unmatched.

The J gene is TRBJ2-1, the V gene TRBV2, with 7 bases aligning to TRBD2. Per the germline V gene, CDR1 is SNHLY and CDR2 is FYNNEI. J gave up 4 bases and V 5 bases, and 5 bases lay outside the gene matches. The CDR3 is 14 residues long. This CDR3 is CASSYDSGYNEQFF. The CDR3 DNA reads as TGTGCCAGCAGTTATGATAGCGGGTACAATGAGCAGTTCTTC.

This clone appeared once. The chain recombines TRBV18 with TRBJ2-3; 7 nucleotides line up with TRBD2. CDR3 size: 17 residues. After removal of 3 bases from V and 0 bases from J, the junction contained 9 bases not matched to a gene. Germline values: CDR1 KGHSH, CDR2 LQKENI. The CDR3 DNA follows: TGTGCCAGCTCACCTCCCGGTAGCGGGTCTAGCACAGATACGCAGTATTTT. This codes for CASSPPGSGSSTDTQYF.

The gene calls are TRBV5-1 and TRBJ2-3; D may be TRBD1 (5 bases). Trimming took off 2 bases at V and 0 bases at J, with 10 bases between the two ends. This CDR3 has 15 amino acids. Germline V gene lookup returns CDR1 SGHRS and CDR2 YFSETQ. CDR3 region: CASSLQEPSTDTQYF. The CDR3 DNA sequence: TGCGCCAGCAGCTTACAGGAGCCTAGCACAGATACGCAGTATTTT.

This clone was seen more than once but under ten times. A read error may produce the germline difference seen at one junction end. The chain joins TRBV5-1 to TRBJ2-7; 9 nucleotides match TRBD1. Germline CDR1 reads SGHRS; CDR2 reads YFSETQ. The CDR3 loop spans 14 amino acids. The CDR3 DNA reads as TGCGCCAGCAGCTTGGGGGACAGGGATTACGCGCAGTACTTC. Its protein product is CASSLGDRDYAQYF.

The chain carries TRBV7-2 and TRBJ1-4, with unresolved D. Trimming cost V 1 base and J 6 bases, with 9 bases left between them. The CDR3 totals 14 residues. Germline V gene sequence: CDR1 SGHTA, CDR2 FQGNSA. CDR3 sequence (DNA): TGTGCCAGCAGCTTAGTTAGCCCTGATGAAAAACTGTTTTTT. Encoded protein: CASSLVSPDEKLFF.

CDR3 region: CASSILLYNEQFF. In nucleotides, the CDR3 is TGTGCCAGTAGTATCCTACTTTACAATGAGCAGTTCTTC. The rearrangement uses TRBV19 and TRBJ2-1, with D unresolved. This CDR3 is built from 13 residues. Germline V CDR1 and CDR2: LNHDA, SQIVND (reference sequence). Trimming pared 3 bases from V and 4 bases from J, leaving 7 bases between. Full variable domain (remainder filled in from reference TRBV19 and TRBJ2-1): DGGITQSPKYLFRKEGQNVTLSCEQNLNHDAMYWYRQDPGQGLRLIYYSQIVNDFQKGDIAEGYSVSREKKESFPLTVTSAQKNPTAFYLCASSILLYNEQFFGPGTRLTVL.

This chain links TRBV19 with TRBJ1-5; maybe TRBD1 (6 bases). Germline V gene data show CDR1 as LNHDA and CDR2 as SQIVND (reference sequence). The CDR3 length is 13 residues. The germline V and J ends were trimmed by 3 bases and 5 bases, with 8 bases remaining between them. CDR3: CASSMDRHQPQHF. Written as DNA, the CDR3 is TGTGCCAGTAGTATGGACAGACATCAGCCCCAGCATTTT.

The genes are TRBV27 and TRBJ1-6, with TRBD1 matching 8 bases. The J segment lost 10 bases and the V segment lost 8 bases, leaving 16 bases of the junction unmatched. CDR1 MNHEY and CDR2 SMNVEV come from the germline V gene (reference sequence). This CDR3 contains 16 residues. CDR3 bases: TGTGCCAGCGGCAAAATCGGGACAGGCCGGGGGTCACCCCTCCACTTT. This gives the protein CASGKIGTGRGSPLHF.

This sequence joins TRBV6-1 and TRBJ2-5; 9 positions match TRBD2. V dropped 3 bases and J dropped 4; count of bases not matched to a gene: 6. Germline V lookup: CDR1 MNHNS, CDR2 SASEGT. The CDR3 contains 15 residues. This CDR3 is CASSEGAAGGETQYF. The CDR3 DNA sequence: TGTGCCAGCAGTGAGGGGGCAGCGGGAGGAGAGACCCAGTACTTC.

The V gene is TRBV18, the J gene TRBJ2-7; D is possibly TRBD1 (7 bases). The V gene lost 5 bases and the J gene lost 6 bases, with 17 bases spanning the gap. The CDR3 contains 14 residues. Germline V gene lookup returns CDR1 KGHSH and CDR2 LQKENI. DNA of the CDR3: TGTGCCAGCTCATCGGACAGGAGGAGGGCCGAGCAGTACTTC. Protein product: CASSSDRRRAEQYF.